This T cell receptor (beta chain) originates from a study of shared clonotypes between healthy human individuals. Concerning this clone itself: Antigen: not known.

Study outcomes and limitations: Researchers found naive subsets generally carried larger estimated richness than memory subsets. Lower generation probabilities were found for non-shared clonotypes than for those shared by all four donors.

Trimming took 0 bases from V and 6 from J, leaving 14 bases between them. The CDR3 extends over 16 amino acids. Per the germline V gene, CDR1 is LGHNA and CDR2 is YSLEER. Evenly divided among several immunoSEQ plates was the genomic DNA of each subset. Only in-frame clones appear in the TCRdb table, and some are missing; sequencing was by immunoSEQ multiplex PCR. Of approximately 350,000 clones in the sample, less than 85% were seen once. A CD45RA+ naive subset and a CD45RA-negative memory subset were split from CD4+ cells. The material sequenced was memory CD4+ T cells sorted from blood. Described subset: CD45RA-negative fraction. The V and J genes are TRBV4-3 and TRBJ2-2; D remains unclear. The TCR sequence derives from a man in his thirties or forties in good health. The CDR3: CASSQDTPRFPGELFF. CDR3 nucleotides: TGCGCCAGCAGCCAAGATACTCCCAGGTTCCCCGGGGAGCTGTTTTTT.